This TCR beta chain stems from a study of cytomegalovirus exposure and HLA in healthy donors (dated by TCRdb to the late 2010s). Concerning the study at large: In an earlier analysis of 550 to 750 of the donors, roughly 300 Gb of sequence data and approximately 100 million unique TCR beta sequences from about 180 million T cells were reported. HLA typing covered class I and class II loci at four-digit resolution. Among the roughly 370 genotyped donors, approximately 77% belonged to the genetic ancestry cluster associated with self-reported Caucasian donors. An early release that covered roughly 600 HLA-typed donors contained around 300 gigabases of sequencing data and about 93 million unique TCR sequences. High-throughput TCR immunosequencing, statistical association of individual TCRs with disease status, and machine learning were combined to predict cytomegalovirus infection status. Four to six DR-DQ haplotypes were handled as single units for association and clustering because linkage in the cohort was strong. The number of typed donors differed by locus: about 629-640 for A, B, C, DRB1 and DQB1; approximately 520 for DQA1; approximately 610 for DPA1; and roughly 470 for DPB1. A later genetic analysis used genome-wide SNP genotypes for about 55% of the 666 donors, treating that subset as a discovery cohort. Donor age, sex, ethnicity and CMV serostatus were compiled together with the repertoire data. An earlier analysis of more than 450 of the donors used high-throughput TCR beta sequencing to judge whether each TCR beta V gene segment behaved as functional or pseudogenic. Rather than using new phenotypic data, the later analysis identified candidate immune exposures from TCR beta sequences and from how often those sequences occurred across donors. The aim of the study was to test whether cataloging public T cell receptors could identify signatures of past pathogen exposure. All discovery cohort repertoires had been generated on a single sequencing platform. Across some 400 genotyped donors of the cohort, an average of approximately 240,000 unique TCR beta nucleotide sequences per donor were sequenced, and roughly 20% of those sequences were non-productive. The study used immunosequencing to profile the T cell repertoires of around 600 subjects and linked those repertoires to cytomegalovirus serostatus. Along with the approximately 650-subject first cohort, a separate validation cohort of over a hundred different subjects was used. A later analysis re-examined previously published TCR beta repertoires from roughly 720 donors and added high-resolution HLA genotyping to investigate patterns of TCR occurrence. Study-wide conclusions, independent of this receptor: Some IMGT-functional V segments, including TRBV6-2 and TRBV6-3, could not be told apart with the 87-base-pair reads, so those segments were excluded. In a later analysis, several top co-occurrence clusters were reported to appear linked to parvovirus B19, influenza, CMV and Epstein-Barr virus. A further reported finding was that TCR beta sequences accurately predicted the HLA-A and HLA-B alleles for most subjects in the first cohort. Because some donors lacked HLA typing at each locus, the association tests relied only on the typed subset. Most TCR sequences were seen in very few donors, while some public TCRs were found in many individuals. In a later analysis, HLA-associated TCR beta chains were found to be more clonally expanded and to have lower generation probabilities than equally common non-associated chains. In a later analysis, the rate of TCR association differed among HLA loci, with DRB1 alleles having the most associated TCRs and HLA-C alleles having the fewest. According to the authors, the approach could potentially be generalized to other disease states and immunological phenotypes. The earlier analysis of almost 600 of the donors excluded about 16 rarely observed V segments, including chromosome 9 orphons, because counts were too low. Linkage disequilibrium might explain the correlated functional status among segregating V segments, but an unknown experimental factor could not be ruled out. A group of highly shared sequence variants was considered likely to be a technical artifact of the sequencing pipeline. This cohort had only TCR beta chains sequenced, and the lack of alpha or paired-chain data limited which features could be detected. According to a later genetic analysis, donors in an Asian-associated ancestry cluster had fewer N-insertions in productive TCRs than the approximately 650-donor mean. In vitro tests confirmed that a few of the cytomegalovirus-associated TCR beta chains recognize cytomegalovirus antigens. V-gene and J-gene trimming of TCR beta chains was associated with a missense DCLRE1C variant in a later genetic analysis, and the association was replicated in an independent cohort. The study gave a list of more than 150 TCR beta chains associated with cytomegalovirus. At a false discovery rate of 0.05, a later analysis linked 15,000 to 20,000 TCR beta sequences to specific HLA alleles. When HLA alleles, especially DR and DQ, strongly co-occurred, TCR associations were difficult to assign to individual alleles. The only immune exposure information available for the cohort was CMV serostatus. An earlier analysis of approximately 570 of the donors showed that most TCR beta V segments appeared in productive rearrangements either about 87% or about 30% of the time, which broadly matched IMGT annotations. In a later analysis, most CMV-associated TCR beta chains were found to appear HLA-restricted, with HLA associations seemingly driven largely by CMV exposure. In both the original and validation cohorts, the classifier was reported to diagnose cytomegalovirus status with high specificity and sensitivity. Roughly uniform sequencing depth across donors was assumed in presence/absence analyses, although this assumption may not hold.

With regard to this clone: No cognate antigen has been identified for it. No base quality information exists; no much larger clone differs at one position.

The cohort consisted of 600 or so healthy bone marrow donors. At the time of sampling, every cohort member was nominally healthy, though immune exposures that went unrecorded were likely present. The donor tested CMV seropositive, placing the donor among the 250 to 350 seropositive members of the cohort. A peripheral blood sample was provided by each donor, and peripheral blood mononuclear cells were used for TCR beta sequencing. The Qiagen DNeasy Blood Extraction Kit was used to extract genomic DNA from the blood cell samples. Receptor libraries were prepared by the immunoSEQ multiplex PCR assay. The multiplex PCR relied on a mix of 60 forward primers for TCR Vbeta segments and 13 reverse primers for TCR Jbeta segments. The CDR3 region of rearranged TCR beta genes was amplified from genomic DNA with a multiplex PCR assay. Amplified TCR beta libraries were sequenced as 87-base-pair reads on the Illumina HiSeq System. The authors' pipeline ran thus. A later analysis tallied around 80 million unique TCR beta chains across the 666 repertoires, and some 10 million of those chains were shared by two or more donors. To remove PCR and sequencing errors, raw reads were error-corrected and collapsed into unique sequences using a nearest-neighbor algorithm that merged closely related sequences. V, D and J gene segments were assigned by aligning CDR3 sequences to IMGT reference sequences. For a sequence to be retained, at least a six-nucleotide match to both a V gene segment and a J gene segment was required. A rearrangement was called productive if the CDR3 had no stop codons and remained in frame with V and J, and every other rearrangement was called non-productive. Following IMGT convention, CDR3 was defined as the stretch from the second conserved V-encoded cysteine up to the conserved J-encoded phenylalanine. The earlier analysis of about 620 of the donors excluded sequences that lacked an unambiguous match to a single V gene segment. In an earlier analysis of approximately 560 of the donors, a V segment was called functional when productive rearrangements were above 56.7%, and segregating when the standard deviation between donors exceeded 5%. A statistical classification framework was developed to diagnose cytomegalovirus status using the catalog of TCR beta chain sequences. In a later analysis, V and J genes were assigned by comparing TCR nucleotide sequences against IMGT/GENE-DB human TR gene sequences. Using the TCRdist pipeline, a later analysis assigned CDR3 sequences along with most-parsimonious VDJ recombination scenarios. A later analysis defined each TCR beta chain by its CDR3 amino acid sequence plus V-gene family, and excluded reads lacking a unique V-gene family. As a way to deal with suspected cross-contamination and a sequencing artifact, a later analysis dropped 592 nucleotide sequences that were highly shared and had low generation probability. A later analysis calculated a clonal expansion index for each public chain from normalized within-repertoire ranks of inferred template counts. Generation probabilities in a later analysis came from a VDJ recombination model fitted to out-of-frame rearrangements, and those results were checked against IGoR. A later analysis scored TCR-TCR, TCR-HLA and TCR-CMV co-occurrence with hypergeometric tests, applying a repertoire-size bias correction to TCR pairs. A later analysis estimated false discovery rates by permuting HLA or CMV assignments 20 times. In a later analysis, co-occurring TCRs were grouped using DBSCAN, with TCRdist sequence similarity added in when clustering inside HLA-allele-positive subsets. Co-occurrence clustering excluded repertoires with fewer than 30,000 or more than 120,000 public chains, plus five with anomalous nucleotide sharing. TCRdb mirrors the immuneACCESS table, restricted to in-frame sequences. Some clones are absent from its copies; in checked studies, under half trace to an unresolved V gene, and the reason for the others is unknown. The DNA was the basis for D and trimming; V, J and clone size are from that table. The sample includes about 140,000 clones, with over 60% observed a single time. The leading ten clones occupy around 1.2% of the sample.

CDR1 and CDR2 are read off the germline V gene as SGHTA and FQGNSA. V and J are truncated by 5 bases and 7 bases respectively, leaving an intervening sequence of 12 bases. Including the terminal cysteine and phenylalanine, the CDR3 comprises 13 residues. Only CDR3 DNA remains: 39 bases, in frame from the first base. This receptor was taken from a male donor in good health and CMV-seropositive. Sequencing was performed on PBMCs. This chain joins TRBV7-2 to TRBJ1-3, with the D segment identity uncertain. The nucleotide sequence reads TGTGCCAGCAGCCCATTCCTACGGAACACCATATATTTT. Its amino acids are CASSPFLRNTIYF.